The entry that follows covers one T cell receptor beta chain sequence. Antigen: not known. The sample originates from a study of immune heterogeneity within non-small cell lung tumors. Template material for each sample was 550 to 700 ng of bulk tumor genomic DNA. Collection of several biopsies per primary tumor, spaced far apart, took place during surgery. The patients were newly diagnosed with non-small cell lung cancer, had not been treated, and had curative surgery. Donor patients had newly diagnosed non-small cell lung cancer and were having surgery with curative intent. Amplifying TCR beta CDR3 involved multiplex PCR carried out with 32 V and 13 J primers. One entry per CDR3 protein results from TCRdb running MiXCR on the multiplex PCR reads. The data show around 11,000 distinct CDR3 sequences, about 20% seen once. The trim removed 4 bases at V and 7 bases at J, leaving 5 bases unmatched. This CDR3 contains 13 residues. The V gene's germline CDR1 is SNHLY and CDR2 FYNNEI.

Whole-study results and caveats: Patients largely differed in their high-frequency T-cell receptor beta clonotypes. There were identical dominant CDR3 beta clonotypes recurring across tumor sites within a patient, together with site-unique high-frequency clones.

Material: lung tumor tissue. The chain has TRBV2 and TRBJ2-7; TRBD1 matches at 9 bases. The source of this sequence is a man aged 55 to 70 with non-small cell lung cancer. Here the CDR3 reads CASSGDRVGEQYF. CDR3 nucleotide sequence: TGTGCCAGCAGTGGGGACAGGGTAGGGGAGCAGTACTTC.